These 17 T cell receptor beta chains originate from one sample sequenced in a study of blood T cell repertoires in COVID-19. Repertoires were generated with immunoSEQ multiplex PCR, while TCRdb's copy carries only in-frame clones and drops some. The repertoire includes about 150,000 clones, roughly 85% of them detected once, and roughly 20% sits in the top ten. Sequencing was done on a sample of PBMCs or T cells enriched from blood (not recorded which). These receptors originate from a woman in her seventies in a cohort exposed to, infected with or recovered from COVID-19 (not recorded which).

The chain employs TRBV6-2 or TRBV6-3 and TRBJ2-1; perhaps TRBD1 as D (5 bases). Per the germline V gene, CDR1 is MNHEY and CDR2 is SVGEGT. CDR3 length: 15 residues. V was clipped by 5 bases and J by 5 bases, with 16 bases between them. The CDR3: CASSHLMLRDNEQFF. As DNA, the CDR3 is TGTGCCAGCAGTCACCTGATGCTCAGGGACAATGAGCAGTTCTTC.

The chain joins TRBV11-3 to TRBJ1-1; D remains unclear. Trimming removed 4 bases at V and 2 bases at J, with 5 bases between. Germline V gene lookup returns CDR1 SGHNT and CDR2 YENEEA. The CDR3 runs to 12 residues. DNA of the CDR3: TGTGCCAGCAGCTCCACTAACACTGAAGCTTTCTTT. Protein: CASSSTNTEAFF.

The V gene is TRBV18, the J gene TRBJ2-5, with 7 nucleotides matching TRBD2. CDR1 and CDR2 (germline): KGHSH, LQKENI. The ends lost 4 bases at V and 5 bases at J; junction bases unmatched: 7. The CDR3 has 14 amino acids. The DNA of the CDR3 is TGTGCCAGCTCACGGCGGGAGACCAGGGAGACCCAGTACTTC. This sequence encodes CASSRRETRETQYF.

This clone was recorded a few times. This chain links TRBV5-1 with TRBJ2-2; perhaps TRBD1 as D (6 bases). V dropped 0 bases and J dropped 0 bases, with 6 bases sitting between them. The CDR3 has 15 amino acids. The germline gives CDR1 SGHRS, CDR2 YFSETQ. The CDR3 protein is CASSLGDTNTGELFF. In DNA, the CDR3 is TGCGCCAGCAGCTTGGGGGACACGAACACCGGGGAGCTGTTTTTT.

J is TRBJ2-5 and V is TRBV28; 8 nucleotides agree with TRBD2. In germline, CDR1 is MDHEN, CDR2 SYDVKM. V lost 6 bases, J lost 9 bases, and 12 bases stayed unmatched. This CDR3 region has 14 residues. The CDR3 coding sequence is TGTGCCAGCAGGACCCCGACGGGGCGGGAGGCCCAGTACTTC. Its protein product is CASRTPTGREAQYF.

V is TRBV19 and J is TRBJ2-1; D possibly corresponds to TRBD1 (6 bases). V gave up 5 bases and J gave up 2 bases, with 10 bases separating them. The CDR3 consists of 14 residues. Germline assignment: CDR1 LNHDA and CDR2 SQIVND (reference sequence). The CDR3: CASSFRTAYNEQFF. The CDR3 nucleotides are TGTGCCAGTAGTTTTCGGACAGCCTACAATGAGCAGTTCTTC.

V is TRBV6-5 and J is TRBJ1-5; perhaps TRBD1 as D (5 bases). Germline CDR1 is MNHEY and CDR2 is SVGAGI. The CDR3 is 15 residues long. V was pared by 7 bases and J by 0 bases, with 13 bases between. CDR3 bases: TGTGCCAGCACTTGGGGGGGAAATAGCAATCAGCCCCAGCATTTT. Residues: CASTWGGNSNQPQHF.

The V call is TRBV28, the J call TRBJ1-4, with D possibly matching TRBD1 (5 bases). Per germline, CDR1 MDHEN and CDR2 SYDVKM. V lost 6 bases to trimming and J lost 2 bases, with 10 bases between them. The CDR3 consists of 14 residues. The CDR3 here is CASSPGGTNEKLFF. As DNA, the CDR3 is TGTGCCAGCAGCCCTGGGGGGACTAATGAAAAACTGTTTTTT.

This chain connects TRBV7-2 to TRBJ2-3; possibly TRBD2 for D (6 bases). The CDR3 loop spans 15 amino acids. V was clipped by 5 bases and J by 3 bases, with 15 bases between them. Germline V CDR1 and CDR2: SGHTA, FQGNSA. Here the CDR3 reads CASSLLGGATDTQYF. CDR3 sequence (DNA): TGTGCCAGCAGCCTACTAGGCGGGGCTACAGATACGCAGTATTTT. The full variable domain, with the rest looked up from reference TRBV7-2 and TRBJ2-3, is GAGVSQSPSNKVTEKGKDVELRCDPISGHTALYWYRQSLGQGLEFLIYFQGNSAPDKSGLPSDRFSAERTGGSVSTLTIQRTQQEDSAVYLCASSLLGGATDTQYFGPGTRLTVL.

The chain combines TRBV7-2 with TRBJ1-1, with a weak D call TRBD1 (5 bases). The V gene's germline CDR1 is SGHTA and CDR2 FQGNSA. This CDR3 has 14 residues. With 5 bases removed from V and 1 base from J, the gap between germline ends came to 11 bases. CDR3 in amino acids: CASSPFGGNTEAFF. The CDR3 DNA reads as TGTGCCAGCAGCCCTTTCGGGGGGAACACTGAAGCTTTCTTT.

The chain employs TRBV3-1 (or the pseudogene TRBV3-2) and TRBJ2-3; D perhaps matches TRBD2 (6 bases). This CDR3 comprises 17 residues. CDR1 and CDR2 from the germline V gene are LGHDT and YNNKEL (reference sequence). V was trimmed by 1 base and J by 2 bases, leaving 16 bases between them. The CDR3 nucleotides read TGTGCCAGCAGCCAAGGACTAGTGGGAAGGACCACAGATACGCAGTATTTT. Protein product: CASSQGLVGRTTDTQYF.

The V call is TRBV5-1, the J call TRBJ2-3, with 7 bases fitting TRBD1. The CDR3 spans 15 residues. The junction had 5 bases not matched to a gene; V was cut back by 2 bases and J by 2 bases. CDR1 and CDR2 from the germline V gene are SGHRS and YFSETQ. The CDR3 spells CASSFWDSITDTQYF. The CDR3 DNA follows: TGCGCCAGCAGCTTTTGGGACAGCATCACAGATACGCAGTATTTT.

This clone was seen only once. The chain couples TRBV19 to TRBJ1-2; no clear D gene. Germline V gene sequence: CDR1 LNHDA, CDR2 SQIVND (reference sequence). With 9 bases removed from V and 4 bases from J, the gap between germline ends came to 15 bases. The CDR3 loop spans 13 amino acids. The CDR3 bases are TGTGCCAGCAGAAGATCTGGAGTCTATGGCTACACCTTC. It yields the protein CASRRSGVYGYTF.

There are a few counts of this clone. This rearrangement joins TRBV2 to TRBJ2-3, with TRBD2 matching 13 bases. The CDR3 sequence is 13 residues long. CDR1 SNHLY and CDR2 FYNNEI come from the germline V gene. Trimming took 8 bases from V and 8 from J; bases not matched to a gene: 4. The CDR3 DNA sequence: TGTGCCAGCCGGACTAGCGGGAGTATTACGCAGTATTTT. It translates to CASRTSGSITQYF.

The J gene is TRBJ2-7, the V gene TRBV28, with 12 nucleotides matching TRBD2. The CDR3 consists of 18 residues. Losses at the gene ends were 1 base for V and 4 bases for J; bases not matched to a gene: 11. Germline-derived CDR1 and CDR2 are MDHEN and SYDVKM. CDR3 DNA: TGTGCCAGCAGTTTATTAAGTTGGCGGACTAGCGGGAATTACGAGCAGTACTTC. This codes for CASSLLSWRTSGNYEQYF.

The chain couples TRBV9 to TRBJ2-1; 13 nucleotides agree with TRBD2. V was clipped by 4 bases and J by 4 bases; unmatched bases: 2. This CDR3 has 15 residues. Germline V gene lookup returns CDR1 SGDLS and CDR2 YYNGEE. In DNA form, the CDR3 reads TGTGCCAGCAGCCTACTAGCGGGAGGGTACAATGAGCAGTTCTTC. It encodes CASSLLAGGYNEQFF.

This clone was recorded a few times. V gene TRBV29-1 combines with J gene TRBJ1-2, with a weak D call TRBD1 (5 bases). The CDR3 runs to 10 residues. The germline CDR1 and CDR2 sequences are SQVTM and ANQGSEA. Trimming shortened V by 5 bases and J by 6 bases, and 7 bases separated the two germline ends. Here the CDR3 reads CSVRQNGYTF. CDR3 in DNA: TGCAGCGTTCGACAGAATGGCTACACCTTC.